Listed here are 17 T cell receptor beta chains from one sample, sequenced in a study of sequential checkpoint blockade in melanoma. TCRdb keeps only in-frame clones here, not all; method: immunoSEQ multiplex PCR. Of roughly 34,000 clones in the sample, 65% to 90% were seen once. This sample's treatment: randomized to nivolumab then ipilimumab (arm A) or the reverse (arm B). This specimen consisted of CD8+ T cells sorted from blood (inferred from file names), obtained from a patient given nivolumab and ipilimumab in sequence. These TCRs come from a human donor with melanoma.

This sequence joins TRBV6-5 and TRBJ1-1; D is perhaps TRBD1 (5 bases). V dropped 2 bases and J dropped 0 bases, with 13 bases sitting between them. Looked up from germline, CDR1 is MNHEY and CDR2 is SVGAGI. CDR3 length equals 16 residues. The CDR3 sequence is CASSYSPGLMNTEAFF. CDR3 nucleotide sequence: TGTGCCAGCAGTTACAGCCCAGGGCTCATGAACACTGAAGCTTTCTTT.

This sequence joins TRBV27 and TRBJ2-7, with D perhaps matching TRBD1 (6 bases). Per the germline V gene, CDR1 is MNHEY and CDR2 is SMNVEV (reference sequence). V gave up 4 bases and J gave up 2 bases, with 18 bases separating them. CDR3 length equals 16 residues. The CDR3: CASSSTHPGTTYEQYF. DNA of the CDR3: TGTGCCAGCAGTTCCACACATCCCGGGACAACCTACGAGCAGTACTTC.

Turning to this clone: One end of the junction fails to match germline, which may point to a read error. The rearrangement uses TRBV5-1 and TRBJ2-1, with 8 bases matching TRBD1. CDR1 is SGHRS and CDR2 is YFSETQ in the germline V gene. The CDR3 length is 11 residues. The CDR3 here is CASSLGQGLVF. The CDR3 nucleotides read TGCGCCAGCAGCCTCGGACAGGGTTTGGTCTTC.

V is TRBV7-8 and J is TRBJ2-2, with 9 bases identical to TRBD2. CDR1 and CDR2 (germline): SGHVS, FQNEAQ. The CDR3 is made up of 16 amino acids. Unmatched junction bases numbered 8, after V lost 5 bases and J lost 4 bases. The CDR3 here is CASSPRLAGPTGELFF. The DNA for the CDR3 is TGTGCCAGCAGCCCTCGCCTAGCGGGGCCCACCGGGGAGCTGTTTTTT.

In DNA form, the CDR3 reads TGTGCCAGCAGCTTAGCGCGCTGGGGCCACAATGAGCAGTTCTTC. Residues: CASSLARWGHNEQFF. The V call is TRBV11-1, the J call TRBJ2-1; weak D call: TRBD1 (5 bases). This CDR3 comprises 15 residues. V lost 0 bases to trimming and J lost 5 bases, with 11 bases between them. The germline CDR1 and CDR2 sequences are SGHAT and FQDESV (reference sequence).

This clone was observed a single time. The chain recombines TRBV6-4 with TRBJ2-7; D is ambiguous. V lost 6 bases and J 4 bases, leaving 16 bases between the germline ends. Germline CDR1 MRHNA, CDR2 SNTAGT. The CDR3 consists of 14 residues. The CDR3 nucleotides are TGTGCCAGCAGCCTCCCACCCGAGCCGTACGAGCAGTACTTC. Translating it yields CASSLPPEPYEQYF.

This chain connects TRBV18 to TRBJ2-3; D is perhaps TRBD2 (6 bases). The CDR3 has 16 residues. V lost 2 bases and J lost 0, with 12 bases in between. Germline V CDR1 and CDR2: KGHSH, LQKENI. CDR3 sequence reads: CASSPNRGASTDTQYF. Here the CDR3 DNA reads TGTGCCAGCTCACCAAACCGCGGGGCTAGCACAGATACGCAGTATTTT.

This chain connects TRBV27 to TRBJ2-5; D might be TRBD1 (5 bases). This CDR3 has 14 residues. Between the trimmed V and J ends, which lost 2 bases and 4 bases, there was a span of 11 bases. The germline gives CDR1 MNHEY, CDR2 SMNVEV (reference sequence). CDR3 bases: TGTGCCAGCAGTTTAATCCAGGGATCAGAGACCCAGTACTTC. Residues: CASSLIQGSETQYF.

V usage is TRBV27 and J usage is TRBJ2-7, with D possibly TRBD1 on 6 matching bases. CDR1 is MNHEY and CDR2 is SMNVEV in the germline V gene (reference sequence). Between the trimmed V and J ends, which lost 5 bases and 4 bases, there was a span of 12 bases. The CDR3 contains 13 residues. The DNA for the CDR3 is TGTGCCAGCAGTATAGGGGGTAGGTACGAGCAGTACTTC. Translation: CASSIGGRYEQYF.

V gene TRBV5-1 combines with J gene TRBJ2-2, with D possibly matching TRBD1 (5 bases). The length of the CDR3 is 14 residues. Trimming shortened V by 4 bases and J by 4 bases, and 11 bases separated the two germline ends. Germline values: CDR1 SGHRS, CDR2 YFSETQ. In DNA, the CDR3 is TGCGCCAGCAGCCCAGAACAGGCCACCGGGGAGCTGTTTTTT. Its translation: CASSPEQATGELFF.

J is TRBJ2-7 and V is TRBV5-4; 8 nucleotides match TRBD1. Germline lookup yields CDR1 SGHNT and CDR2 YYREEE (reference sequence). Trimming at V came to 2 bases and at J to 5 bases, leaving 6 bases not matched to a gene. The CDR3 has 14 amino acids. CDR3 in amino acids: CASSFSGGGDEQYF. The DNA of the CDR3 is TGTGCCAGCAGCTTCTCAGGGGGCGGCGACGAGCAGTACTTC.

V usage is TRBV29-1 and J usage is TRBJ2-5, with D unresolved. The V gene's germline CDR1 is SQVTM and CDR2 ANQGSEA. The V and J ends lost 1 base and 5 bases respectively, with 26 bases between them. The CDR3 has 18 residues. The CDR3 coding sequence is TGCAGCGTTGAAGTACCACCTGTTATGGAGTCTCACTGGGAGACCCAGTACTTC. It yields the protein CSVEVPPVMESHWETQYF.

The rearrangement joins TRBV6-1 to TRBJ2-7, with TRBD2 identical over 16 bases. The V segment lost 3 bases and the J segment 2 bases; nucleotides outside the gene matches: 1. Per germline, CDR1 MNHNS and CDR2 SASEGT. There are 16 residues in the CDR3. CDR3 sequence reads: CASSEGLAGGPYEQYF. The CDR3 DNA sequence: TGTGCCAGCAGTGAGGGACTAGCGGGAGGGCCCTACGAGCAGTACTTC.

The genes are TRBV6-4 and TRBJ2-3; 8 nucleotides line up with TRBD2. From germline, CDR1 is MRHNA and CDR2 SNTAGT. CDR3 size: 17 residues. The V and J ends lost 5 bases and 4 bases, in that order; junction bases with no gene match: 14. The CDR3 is CASSPPLDAGGPDTQYF. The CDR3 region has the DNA TGTGCCAGCAGTCCACCACTCGATGCGGGGGGCCCAGATACGCAGTATTTT.

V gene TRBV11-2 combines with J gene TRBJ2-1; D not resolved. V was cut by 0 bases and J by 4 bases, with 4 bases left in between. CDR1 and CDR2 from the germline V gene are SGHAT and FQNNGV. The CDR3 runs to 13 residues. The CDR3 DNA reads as TGTGCCAGCAGCTTAGAATCTTACAATGAGCAGTTCTTC. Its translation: CASSLESYNEQFF.

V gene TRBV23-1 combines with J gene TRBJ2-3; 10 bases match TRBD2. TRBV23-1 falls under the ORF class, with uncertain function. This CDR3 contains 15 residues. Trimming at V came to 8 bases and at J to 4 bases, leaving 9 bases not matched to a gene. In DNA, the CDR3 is TGCGCCAGCGGAACTAGCGGGGCGGGGTCAGATACGCAGTATTTT. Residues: CASGTSGAGSDTQYF.

DNA for the CDR3: TGTGCCAGCTCACATACCGACAGGACCCTATCCTACGAGCAGTACTTC. This translates into CASSHTDRTLSYEQYF. The chain carries TRBV18 and TRBJ2-7, with D tentatively TRBD1 (6 bases). The CDR3 loop spans 16 amino acids. The germline V and J ends were trimmed by 4 bases and 1 base, with 17 bases remaining between them. The germline gives CDR1 KGHSH, CDR2 LQKENI.